This TCR beta chain derives from a study of blood T cell repertoires in COVID-19. Study details: Sample material is recorded as cDNA or gDNA derived from T cells, B-cell-depleted T cells, or PBMCs.

Methods used by the authors: Amplification with reference gene primers provided the estimates of nucleated cell counts. TCRdb's copy holds only in-frame clones and misses some; the assay was immunoSEQ multiplex PCR. V, J and clone size reflect that table, while D and trimming were determined from the DNA. The sample lists 200,000 to 250,000 clones; around 83% were seen once. The V segment lost 4 bases and the J segment 2 bases; nucleotides outside the gene matches: 10. CDR3 length equals 19 residues. Per germline, CDR1 MGHRA and CDR2 YSYEKL. Specimen: peripheral blood. J is TRBJ2-3 and V is TRBV4-1; TRBD2 aligns across 15 bases. The clonotype comes from a man aged 35-49 years with acute or convalescent COVID-19. The CDR3 loop is CASSRLWTSGGGLTDTQYF. CDR3 in DNA: TGCGCCAGCAGCCGTCTCTGGACTAGCGGGGGGGGACTCACAGATACGCAGTATTTT.